Sequencing of this T cell receptor (beta chain) was carried out in a study of tumor and adjacent non-tumor tissue in lung cancer. In the study overall: Stage I to III disease affected roughly ten men and about 5 women aged about 31 to 80.

Whole-study results and caveats: Tumor tissue had significantly higher TCR diversity than normal lung.

A modified ARM-PCR protocol with three rounds of nested PCR amplified TCRbeta. In TCRdb, the multiplex PCR reads were re-called with MiXCR into one record per CDR3 protein. The data show 110,000 or so distinct CDR3 sequences, with about 63% seen just once and around a fifth held by the top ten. A word on this clonotype: The antigen remains undetermined.

No cell sorting was done before RNA was extracted from the tissue. More than 3 cm separated this lung sample from the edge of the tumor. Trimming removed 6 bases at V and 7 bases at J, with 18 bases between. The CDR3 sequence is 14 residues long. Germline lookup yields CDR1 MNHNY and CDR2 SVGAGI (reference sequence). The clonotype comes from a man aged 55 to 70 with non-small cell lung cancer. The chain uses TRBV6-6 and TRBJ2-5, with a weak D call TRBD2 (6 bases). The specimen was distant non-tumor lung tissue. The CDR3 DNA is TGTGCCAGCAGCGAGCTGGGACTGAGGGGGACCCAGTACTTC. Residues: CASSELGLRGTQYF.